These 21 T cell receptor beta chains originate from one sample sequenced in a study of cytomegalovirus exposure and HLA in healthy donors. The PCR employed 60 Vbeta primers together with 13 Jbeta primers. Generated by immunoSEQ multiplex PCR, the TCRdb table keeps only in-frame clones and is missing some. The data contain around 140,000 clones, roughly three quarters of them singletons. The sample was PBMCs. The receptors here all came from a woman between 40 and 50 years old in good health and CMV-seronegative.

This sequence joins TRBV4-1 and TRBJ1-2; possible D gene TRBD1, 5 bases. The CDR3 is 15 residues long. Trimming took off 0 bases at V and 1 base at J, with 9 bases between the two ends. Germline CDR1 reads MGHRA; CDR2 reads YSYEKL. CDR3 sequence reads: CASSQDWGVNYGYTF. The CDR3 DNA is TGCGCCAGCAGCCAAGATTGGGGGGTTAACTATGGCTACACCTTC.

The genes are TRBV18 and TRBJ1-1; no firm D call. Per germline, CDR1 KGHSH and CDR2 LQKENI. This CDR3 is 16 amino acids long. Trimming left V 3 bases short and J 1 base short, with 15 bases between. CDR3 residues: CASSPPGQIANTEAFF. CDR3 in DNA: TGTGCCAGCTCACCGCCGGGTCAAATAGCGAACACTGAAGCTTTCTTT.

The chain combines TRBV7-9 with TRBJ1-5; 9 nucleotides agree with TRBD1. Germline V gives CDR1 SEHNR, CDR2 FQNEAQ (reference sequence). This CDR3 comprises 15 residues. Trimming cost V 5 bases and J 8 bases; bases outside gene matches: 10. The CDR3 is CASSPFGDRVEPQHF. In DNA form, the CDR3 reads TGTGCCAGCAGCCCCTTCGGGGACAGGGTGGAGCCCCAGCATTTT.

V is TRBV19 and J is TRBJ1-5; tentatively, D is TRBD1 (5 bases). Germline CDR1 and CDR2: LNHDA and SQIVND (reference sequence). This CDR3 contains 19 residues. The ends were cut back, 9 bases at V and 0 bases at J, with 27 bases in the middle. The CDR3 DNA is TGTGCCAGCGGCGTAGCAGGGCCTCTTGCAGCTTATAGCAATCAGCCCCAGCATTTT. This encodes CASGVAGPLAAYSNQPQHF.

J is TRBJ1-5 and V is TRBV21-1; no check of the table's D call, TRBD1, against the DNA was made. TRBV21-1 is assigned pseudogene status. There are 15 residues in the CDR3. CDR3 sequence (DNA): TGTGCCAGCAGCTTACAGGAGAATAGCAATCAGCCCCAGCATTTT. Encoded protein: CASSLQENSNQPQHF.

The chain links TRBV7-8 to TRBJ2-7, with D maybe TRBD2 (7 bases). Trimming cost V 0 bases and J 7 bases, with 19 bases left between them. The CDR3 has 16 residues. Germline lookup yields CDR1 SGHVS and CDR2 FQNEAQ. DNA for the CDR3: TGTGCCAGCAGCTTAGCGGAGGGGGGCCCAGCGGGGGAGCAGTACTTC. Its translation is CASSLAEGGPAGEQYF.

This clone was recorded once. The chain uses TRBV6-5 and TRBJ1-3; 7 bases match TRBD1. The germline V gene has CDR1 MNHEY and CDR2 SVGAGI. The CDR3 totals 15 residues. V gave up 2 bases and J gave up 4 bases; unmatched junction bases: 5. The DNA for the CDR3 is TGTGCCAGCAGTTACGAGGGGGCATCAGGAAACACCATATATTTT. Translating gives CASSYEGASGNTIYF.

This chain connects TRBV27 to TRBJ1-2; TRBD1 matches 8 bases. CDR1 is MNHEY and CDR2 is SMNVEV in the germline V gene (reference sequence). CDR3 size: 15 residues. The V segment lost 6 bases and the J segment 2 bases; nucleotides outside the gene matches: 8. CDR3 residues: CASRQTGVRNYGYTF. CDR3 in DNA: TGTGCCAGCAGACAGACAGGGGTTCGAAACTATGGCTACACCTTC.

This clone was counted a few times. The chain combines TRBV19 with TRBJ1-4; D is possibly TRBD1 (6 bases). The CDR3 covers 14 residues. Trimming pared 7 bases from V and 2 bases from J, leaving 11 bases between. Looked up from germline, CDR1 is LNHDA and CDR2 is SQIVND (reference sequence). CDR3 loop: CASISTGTNEKLFF. For the CDR3, the DNA is TGTGCCAGTATTTCAACAGGGACTAATGAAAAACTGTTTTTT.

The CDR3 region has the DNA TGCGCCAGCAGCGCGAGACAGGGTGGGGATACGCAGTATTTT. Residues: CASSARQGGDTQYF. This sequence joins TRBV5-1 and TRBJ2-3; 7 bases fit TRBD1. Germline values: CDR1 SGHRS, CDR2 YFSETQ. The CDR3 is 14 residues long. V shed 4 bases, J shed 6 bases, and the junction held 8 bases outside the gene matches. The full variable domain, its missing parts supplied by reference TRBV5-1 and TRBJ2-3, is KAGVTQTPRYLIKTRGQQVTLSCSPISGHRSVSWYQQTPGQGLQFLFEYFSETQRNKGNFPGRFSGRQFSNSRSEMNVSTLELGDSALYLCASSARQGGDTQYFGPGTRLTVL.

The chain joins TRBV28 to TRBJ2-3; TRBD2 matches at 13 bases. The CDR3 consists of 17 residues. In germline, CDR1 is MDHEN, CDR2 SYDVKM. The trim removed 2 bases at V and 2 bases at J, leaving 4 bases unmatched. The CDR3 DNA reads TGTGCCAGCAGTTTACCAGGACTAGCGGGAGACACAGATACGCAGTATTTT. This sequence encodes CASSLPGLAGDTDTQYF.

The chain employs TRBV18 and TRBJ1-5, with 9 bases aligning to TRBD1. Germline V gene data show CDR1 as KGHSH and CDR2 as LQKENI. This CDR3 spans 15 amino acids. V was clipped by 3 bases and J by 2 bases; unmatched bases: 2. As DNA, the CDR3 is TGTGCCAGCTCACCGGGACAGGGAGGCAATCAGCCCCAGCATTTT. Translated, it gives CASSPGQGGNQPQHF.

This clone occurred a few times. The chain joins TRBV19 to TRBJ1-4, with 7 bases aligning to TRBD1. Germline V gene sequence: CDR1 LNHDA, CDR2 SQIVND (reference sequence). The length of the CDR3 is 13 residues. J gave up 10 bases and V 6 bases, and 8 bases lay outside the gene matches. The CDR3 sequence: CASSRQGSGKLFF. In DNA, the CDR3 is TGTGCCAGTAGCCGACAGGGTAGTGGAAAACTGTTTTTT.

The gene calls are TRBV19 and TRBJ1-6; 9 nucleotides line up with TRBD1. J lost 15 bases, V lost 5 bases, and 14 bases had no gene match. The CDR3 runs to 15 residues. In germline, CDR1 is LNHDA, CDR2 SQIVND (reference sequence). Written as DNA, the CDR3 is TGTGCCAGTAGTCCCCCAGGGACAGGGAGTAATCACCTCCACTTT. Translated, it gives CASSPPGTGSNHLHF.

The chain employs TRBV7-3 and TRBJ2-5; D may be TRBD1 (6 bases). Trimming removed 1 base at V and 5 bases at J, with 8 bases between. The CDR3 runs to 13 residues. CDR1 is SGHTA and CDR2 is FQGTGA in the germline V gene. The CDR3 reads CASSLSQGETQYF. CDR3 bases: TGTGCCAGCAGCTTAAGCCAGGGGGAGACCCAGTACTTC.

V is TRBV11-2 and J is TRBJ2-5; 11 nucleotides match TRBD2. The length of the CDR3 is 16 residues. V lost 0 bases to trimming and J lost 9 bases; unmatched junction nucleotides: 9. Germline V lookup: CDR1 SGHAT, CDR2 FQNNGV. In DNA, the CDR3 is TGTGCCAGCAGCTTAGATCGGGTTAGCGGGGGGGGATCCCAGTACTTC. The encoded protein is CASSLDRVSGGGSQYF.

This rearrangement joins TRBV7-9 to TRBJ2-2; D possibly corresponds to TRBD1 (6 bases). V was shortened by 2 bases and J by 6 bases, with 7 bases between the two germline ends. The CDR3 is made up of 13 amino acids. CDR1 and CDR2 from the germline V gene are SEHNR and FQNEAQ (reference sequence). As DNA, the CDR3 is TGTGCCAGCAGCTTATGGGGGCCCGGGGAGCTGTTTTTT. Protein sequence: CASSLWGPGELFF.

CDR3 residues: CASSLRDGGSSYEQYF. The CDR3, as DNA: TGTGCCAGCAGCTTAAGAGACGGGGGGAGCTCCTACGAGCAGTACTTC. This chain joins TRBV7-2 and TRBJ2-7, with TRBD2 matching over 7 bases. Germline CDR1 reads SGHTA; CDR2 reads FQGNSA. The CDR3 loop spans 16 amino acids. V trimming: 2 bases; J trimming: 0 bases; junction bases outside the gene matches: 7.

This chain connects TRBV19 to TRBJ2-5, with TRBD2 as a possible D gene (6 bases). The CDR3 extends over 16 amino acids. V was clipped by 2 bases and J by 0 bases, with 13 bases between them. Germline loops: CDR1 LNHDA, CDR2 SQIVND (reference sequence). The CDR3 sequence is CASSILGGEYQETQYF. The CDR3 DNA sequence: TGTGCCAGTAGTATACTGGGCGGGGAGTACCAAGAGACCCAGTACTTC.

The genes are TRBV30 and TRBJ1-1; 7 bases map to TRBD1. The germline V gene has CDR1 GTSNPN and CDR2 SVGIG (reference sequence). The V segment lost 3 bases and the J segment 1 base; nucleotides outside the gene matches: 8. The CDR3 is 15 residues long. The CDR3 reads CAWRTPRQGNTEAFF. CDR3 nucleotides: TGTGCCTGGAGGACCCCGAGACAGGGGAACACTGAAGCTTTCTTT.

This sequence joins TRBV7-9 and TRBJ2-7; tentatively, D is TRBD1 (6 bases). CDR3 length: 12 amino acids. The V end was cut by 4 bases, the J end by 12 bases, with 16 bases between. Germline CDR1 is SEHNR and CDR2 is FQNEAQ (reference sequence). CDR3 residues: CASSSDSALGYF. CDR3 DNA: TGTGCCAGCAGCTCGGACAGTGCTCTCGGGTACTTC. The variable domain in full, completed from reference TRBV7-9 and TRBJ2-7, reads DTGVSQNPRHKITKRGQNVTFRCDPISEHNRLYWYRQTLGQGPEFLTYFQNEAQLEKSRLLSDRFSAERPKGSFSTLEIQRTEQGDSAMYLCASSSDSALGYFGPGTRLTVT.